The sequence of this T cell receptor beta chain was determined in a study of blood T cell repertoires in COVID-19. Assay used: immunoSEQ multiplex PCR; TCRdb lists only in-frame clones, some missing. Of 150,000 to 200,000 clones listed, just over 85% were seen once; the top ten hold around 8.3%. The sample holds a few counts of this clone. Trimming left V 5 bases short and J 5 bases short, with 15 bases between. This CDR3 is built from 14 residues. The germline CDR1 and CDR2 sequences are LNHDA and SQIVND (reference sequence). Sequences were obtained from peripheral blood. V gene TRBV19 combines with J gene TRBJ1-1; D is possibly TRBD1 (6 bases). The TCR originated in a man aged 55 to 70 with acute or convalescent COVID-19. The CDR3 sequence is CASSPGARLTEAFF. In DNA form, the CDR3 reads TGTGCCAGTAGTCCAGGGGCGCGGTTGACTGAAGCTTTCTTT.